Listed below are T cell receptor beta chains from one sample, sequenced in a study of T cell changes during pregnancy in multiple sclerosis. Only in-frame clones appear in the TCRdb table, and some are missing; sequencing was by immunoSEQ multiplex PCR. The sample yields tens of thousands of clones, more than 85% seen once. Sequencing used CD8+ T cells from peripheral blood mononuclear cells, obtained before pregnancy. The origin of the receptors is a female donor with multiple sclerosis, enrolled in a pregnancy study. Each CDR3 is given with its conserved first and last residue. The D gene is left open where the match is weak. Only some rows state a clone size, as once, few, many or a class for expanded clones.

clone size	J gene	V gene	D gene	CDR3 DNA	CDR3 protein
-	TRBJ2-5	TRBV19	TRBD1	TGTGCCAGTAGTATTCCACAGGGGGCTGGGGAGACCCAGTACTTC	CASSIPQGAGETQYF
-	TRBJ1-6	TRBV9	TRBD1	TGTGCCAGCAGCGTAGAGGGACAGGAGTCATCCTATAATTCACCCCTCCACTTT	CASSVEGQESSYNSPLHF
-	TRBJ1-1	TRBV19	-	TGTGCCAGTAGCGACACAGGGTACACTGAAGCTTTCTTT	CASSDTGYTEAFF
-	TRBJ2-7	TRBV27	TRBD2	TGTGCCAGCAGTTTGGGAGCGGGGCCTGTCTACGAGCAGTACTTC	CASSLGAGPVYEQYF
-	TRBJ2-3	TRBV18	-	TGTGCCAGCTCACCGGCTACCGCGGGCACAGATACGCAGTATTTT	CASSPATAGTDTQYF
-	TRBJ2-7	TRBV5-1	-	TGCGCCAGCAGCTTGGCCCAGGGGCAGATACTAGAGCAGTACTTC	CASSLAQGQILEQYF
-	TRBJ2-7	TRBV27	-	TGTGCCAGCAGCCACACCGGGAACACCGACGAGCAGTACTTC	CASSHTGNTDEQYF
-	TRBJ2-2	TRBV27	-	TGTGCCAGCAGCTACAGCACCGGGGAGCTGTTTTTT	CASSYSTGELFF
-	TRBJ1-1	TRBV10-3	-	TGTGCCATCAGTGAGGAGGGCCAGGACACTGAAGCTTTCTTT	CAISEEGQDTEAFF
-	TRBJ1-6	TRBV7-6	-	TGTGCCAGCAGCTCTAGCCCCCGAGGGAAGGTCGGCGTAGCCCTCCACTTT	CASSSSPRGKVGVALHF
-	TRBJ2-7	TRBV4-1	-	TGCGCCAGCAGCCACCCGGGTCCCTACGAGCAGTACTTC	CASSHPGPYEQYF
-	TRBJ1-1	TRBV19	-	TGTGCCAGTAGTTGGACCGGGGGGGCGCTTGGTGAAGCTTTCTTT	CASSWTGGALGEAFF
once	TRBJ2-1	TRBV5-1	-	TGCGCCAGCAGGCCGGGACTGGGATCCAATGAGCAGTTCTTC	CASRPGLGSNEQFF
-	TRBJ2-5	TRBV6-1	TRBD1	TGTGCCAGCAGTGAACCCGAGGTTCCGGGACAGCATGGGGAGACCCAGTACTTC	CASSEPEVPGQHGETQYF
-	TRBJ2-3	TRBV9	-	TGTGCCAGCAGCGTAGGCGGGGCGAGCACAGATACGCAGTATTTT	CASSVGGASTDTQYF
-	TRBJ2-3	TRBV9	TRBD1	TGTGCCAGCAGCGGGTACGGGACAGGAGACACAGATACGCAGTATTTT	CASSGYGTGDTDTQYF
-	TRBJ2-7	TRBV13	TRBD2	TGTGCCAGCAGCGAGCGGGGGGGCTACTACGAGCAGTACTTC	CASSERGGYYEQYF
few	TRBJ2-7	TRBV4-1	TRBD2	TGCGCCAGCAGCCAAGATTGGGCGGGGGGGCAGCGCGCCATCTACGAGCAGTACTTC	CASSQDWAGGQRAIYEQYF
-	TRBJ2-5	TRBV4-2	-	TGTGCCAGCAGCCAAGATCGCAGTCAAGAGACCCAGTACTTC	CASSQDRSQETQYF
-	TRBJ2-2	TRBV27	TRBD2	TGTGCCAGCGCCTCAAGCGGGGGGGCCTGGCGGGAGCTGTTTTTT	CASASSGGAWRELFF
-	TRBJ1-2	TRBV15	-	TGTGCCACCAGCAGAGCAGAGGGAAATTCGCGCTATGGCTACACCTTC	CATSRAEGNSRYGYTF
-	TRBJ2-5	TRBV19	-	TGTGCCCTTGGAGGGGCGCGGGAGACCCAGTACTTC	CALGGARETQYF
-	TRBJ2-7	TRBV6-1	TRBD2	TGTGCCAGCAGTGAAGCCCGGGTCGGAACTAGCGGATTTTACGAGCAGTACTTC	CASSEARVGTSGFYEQYF
-	TRBJ2-5	TRBV7-9	TRBD1	TGTGCCAGCAGCTTTCAGGGGGCTGAGACCCAGTACTTC	CASSFQGAETQYF
-	TRBJ1-2	TRBV10-3	TRBD1	TGTGCCATCAGTGGTGATACCGGGACAGGGCTCGGCAACTATGGCTACACCTTC	CAISGDTGTGLGNYGYTF
-	TRBJ2-3	TRBV27	TRBD2	TGTGCCAGCAGTCCAGCGGGGGGGATGGTAGATACGCAGTATTTT	CASSPAGGMVDTQYF
few	TRBJ2-1	TRBV7-9	-	TGTGCCAGCAGCTTTAATGATGAGCAGTTCTTC	CASSFNDEQFF
-	TRBJ1-5	TRBV6-1	-	TGTGCCAGCAGTGAACATAGGCAGGAAAGCAATCAGCCCCAGCATTTT	CASSEHRQESNQPQHF
-	TRBJ2-3	TRBV5-1	-	TGCGCCAGCAGCGGCGGGGGCTCTAGCACAGATACGCAGTATTTT	CASSGGGSSTDTQYF
-	TRBJ2-3	TRBV15	TRBD1	TGTGCCACCAGACTAGGACAGGGGTTCACAGATACGCAGTATTTT	CATRLGQGFTDTQYF
-	TRBJ1-3	TRBV19	-	TGTGCCAGTCGGCCCTGGGCGGGGGAAGGTGGAAACACCATATATTTT	CASRPWAGEGGNTIYF
-	TRBJ1-6	TRBV4-2	-	TGTGCCAGCAGCCAAGATTTGGACAGCTCTTCCCCCCTCCACTTT	CASSQDLDSSSPLHF
-	TRBJ1-5	TRBV18	TRBD1	TGTGCCAGCTCACCTACAGGGGCCAATCAGCCCCAGCATTTT	CASSPTGANQPQHF
-	TRBJ2-7	TRBV27	-	TGTGCCAGCAGTTTGAGTCCAGGGGCGTTCTACGAGCAGTACTTC	CASSLSPGAFYEQYF
-	TRBJ1-5	TRBV27	-	TGTGCCAGCAGACGGGGGGCCGGGACACGGGCGAACGAGCCCCAGCATTTT	CASRRGAGTRANEPQHF
once	TRBJ1-1	TRBV7-6	-	TGTGCCAGCAGCCCCGTTGCAGGGGTGATTGAAGCTTTCTTT	CASSPVAGVIEAFF
few	TRBJ1-2	TRBV6-1	-	TGTGCCAGCAGTGACAGGACAGCCGCGACTAACTATGGCTACACCTTC	CASSDRTAATNYGYTF
-	TRBJ1-4	TRBV27	-	TGTGCCAGCAGTTCGGACTTTAATGAAAAACTGTTTTTT	CASSSDFNEKLFF
few	TRBJ1-6	TRBV6-5	-	TGTGCCAGCAGTGGCCAAGGAGGAAGGCCCCTCCACTTT	CASSGQGGRPLHF
-	TRBJ2-1	TRBV19	TRBD2	TGTGCCAGTAGTAAAAATCTAATCGGACTAGCGGGGGGAGCCTCCTACAATGAGCAGTTCTTC	CASSKNLIGLAGGASYNEQFF
once	TRBJ1-4	TRBV29-1	TRBD1	TGCAGCGTTCCGGACAGGGGCGGTGAAAAACTGTTTTTT	CSVPDRGGEKLFF